The 27 T cell receptor beta chains below come from one sample, sequenced in a study of shared clonotypes between healthy human individuals. TCRdb keeps only in-frame clones here, not all; method: immunoSEQ multiplex PCR. The sample has more than 2 million clones; 85% to 95% are singletons. The sequencing sample was made of naive CD4+ T cells sorted from blood. Subset reported: CD45RA+ positively selected. Receptors originate from a man aged 18 to 29 in good health.

The rearrangement joins TRBV5-4 to TRBJ2-7; a possible D gene is TRBD1 (6 bases). V was cut by 5 bases and J by 2 bases, with 14 bases left in between. This CDR3 has 14 residues. The V gene's germline CDR1 is SGHNT and CDR2 YYREEE (reference sequence). In DNA, the CDR3 is TGTGCCAGCAGTTTCGGACAGAACCCCTACGAGCAGTACTTC. Protein product: CASSFGQNPYEQYF.

The chain carries TRBV5-1 and TRBJ2-7, with D possibly matching TRBD1 (5 bases). This CDR3 is built from 17 residues. Germline V gene lookup returns CDR1 SGHRS and CDR2 YFSETQ. Trimming cost V 0 bases and J 2 bases, with 18 bases left between them. CDR3: CASSLGLLVSGTYEQYF. Here the CDR3 DNA reads TGCGCCAGCAGCTTGGGTCTGCTAGTTTCAGGGACCTACGAGCAGTACTTC.

The genes are TRBV5-6 and TRBJ2-7; 9 bases fit TRBD1. The V and J ends lost 0 bases and 0 bases, in that order; junction bases with no gene match: 4. The CDR3 runs to 16 residues. The germline gives CDR1 SGHDT, CDR2 YYEEEE. The CDR3: CASSLGTGALSYEQYF. The CDR3 DNA is TGTGCCAGCAGCTTGGGGACAGGGGCCCTCTCCTACGAGCAGTACTTC.

The chain carries TRBV7-2 and TRBJ2-7; the match to TRBD2 covers 13 bases. The germline CDR1 and CDR2 sequences are SGHTA and FQGNSA. This CDR3 has 17 residues. V lost 1 base, J lost 2 bases, and 5 bases stayed unmatched. This chain's CDR3 is CASSLELGLAGTYEQYF. The CDR3 region has the DNA TGTGCCAGCAGCTTAGAGTTGGGACTAGCGGGAACCTACGAGCAGTACTTC.

The V gene is TRBV5-8, the J gene TRBJ2-3; perhaps TRBD1 as D (6 bases). This CDR3 spans 14 amino acids. The germline V gene encodes CDR1 SGHTS and CDR2 YDEGEE. V lost 5 bases and J lost 4, with 14 bases in between. CDR3 region: CASRWGLSADTQYF. DNA of the CDR3: TGTGCCAGCAGATGGGGGCTCTCGGCAGATACGCAGTATTTT.

This rearrangement joins TRBV4-1 to TRBJ1-5; tentative D call: TRBD1 (5 bases). The CDR3 runs to 14 residues. Germline V CDR1 and CDR2: MGHRA, YSYEKL. V dropped 4 bases and J dropped 4 bases, with 11 bases sitting between them. The CDR3 protein is CASSLLGRNQPQHF. In DNA form, the CDR3 reads TGCGCCAGCAGCCTACTGGGACGAAATCAGCCCCAGCATTTT.

The genes are TRBV4-3 and TRBJ2-1; 7 nucleotides match TRBD2. CDR1 is LGHNA and CDR2 is YSLEER in the germline V gene. The CDR3 loop spans 16 amino acids. Losses at the gene ends were 1 base for V and 5 bases for J; bases not matched to a gene: 8. In nucleotides, the CDR3 is TGCGCCAGCAGCCAAGTGGGCGCGGGAGTTAACAATGAGCAGTTCTTC. Protein product: CASSQVGAGVNNEQFF.

This clone came up once. The chain uses TRBV7-8 and TRBJ2-3; TRBD1 matches 9 bases. V trimming: 5 bases; J trimming: 4 bases; junction bases outside the gene matches: 19. The CDR3 contains 19 residues. Germline CDR1 reads SGHVS; CDR2 reads FQNEAQ. This CDR3 is CASSTRGGGTGKRADTQYF. The CDR3 nucleotides read TGTGCCAGCAGCACCCGCGGGGGTGGGACAGGGAAAAGGGCAGATACGCAGTATTTT.

The chain combines TRBV10-3 with TRBJ2-7; 10 nucleotides line up with TRBD2. This CDR3 has 15 amino acids. From germline, CDR1 is ENHRY and CDR2 SYGVKD. Germline trimming cut 3 bases from V and 2 bases from J; bases unmatched to any gene: 4. The CDR3 protein is CAISDFTSGAYEQYF. Written as DNA, the CDR3 is TGTGCCATCAGTGACTTTACTAGCGGGGCCTACGAGCAGTACTTC.

This chain joins TRBV19 and TRBJ1-5, with D hard to call. Per the germline V gene, CDR1 is LNHDA and CDR2 is SQIVND (reference sequence). The CDR3 is 13 residues long. The V end was cut by 0 bases, the J end by 9 bases, with 9 bases between. The chain's CDR3 is CASSIDYAGPQHF. CDR3 nucleotide sequence: TGTGCCAGTAGTATAGATTACGCCGGGCCCCAGCATTTT.

This clone was seen only once. The gene calls are TRBV7-2 and TRBJ2-7; possibly TRBD2 for D (7 bases). The length of the CDR3 is 15 residues. Looked up from germline, CDR1 is SGHTA and CDR2 is FQGNSA. With 5 bases removed from V and 5 bases from J, the gap between germline ends came to 19 bases. For the CDR3, the DNA is TGTGCCAGCAGCCAGAGGTGGGGGGGCCGCGACGAGCAGTACTTC. It specifies CASSQRWGGRDEQYF. Based on the CDR3 plus reference TRBV7-2 and TRBJ2-7, the full variable domain is GAGVSQSPSNKVTEKGKDVELRCDPISGHTALYWYRQSLGQGLEFLIYFQGNSAPDKSGLPSDRFSAERTGGSVSTLTIQRTQQEDSAVYLCASSQRWGGRDEQYFGPGTRLTVT.

The rearrangement links TRBV7-2 to TRBJ2-7; D possibly corresponds to TRBD1 (6 bases). CDR1 and CDR2 from the germline V gene are SGHTA and FQGNSA. The CDR3 runs to 14 residues. V lost 3 bases and J 3 bases, leaving 12 bases between the germline ends. This CDR3 reads CASSFGTPGYEQYF. The CDR3 DNA sequence: TGTGCCAGCAGCTTCGGGACACCGGGCTACGAGCAGTACTTC. The complete variable domain, with remaining parts taken from reference TRBV7-2 and TRBJ2-7, reads GAGVSQSPSNKVTEKGKDVELRCDPISGHTALYWYRQSLGQGLEFLIYFQGNSAPDKSGLPSDRFSAERTGGSVSTLTIQRTQQEDSAVYLCASSFGTPGYEQYFGPGTRLTVT.

V and J are TRBV19 and TRBJ1-1; D remains ambiguous. Germline V gene lookup returns CDR1 LNHDA and CDR2 SQIVND (reference sequence). CDR3 length equals 14 residues. The ends were cut back, 6 bases at V and 1 base at J, with 12 bases in the middle. The CDR3 protein is CASSSETQNTEAFF. The CDR3 region has the DNA TGTGCCAGTAGCTCGGAGACCCAGAACACTGAAGCTTTCTTT.

The rearrangement links TRBV9 to TRBJ2-2, with D tentatively TRBD1 (6 bases). Germline V gene sequence: CDR1 SGDLS, CDR2 YYNGEE. The CDR3 has 15 residues. V gave up 0 bases and J gave up 1 base, with 7 bases separating them. The CDR3 protein is CASSVGGQNTGELFF. CDR3 coding DNA: TGTGCCAGCAGCGTAGGGGGGCAGAACACCGGGGAGCTGTTTTTT.

CDR3 bases: TGTGCCTGGAGTGTACTAGGGACAGGGCTGAATGAGCAGTTCTTC. Protein: CAWSVLGTGLNEQFF. This chain joins TRBV30 and TRBJ2-1; 9 positions match TRBD1. With V trimmed by 0 bases and J by 7 bases, 7 bases remained unmatched. Per the germline V gene, CDR1 is GTSNPN and CDR2 is SVGIG (reference sequence). There are 15 residues in the CDR3.

This chain connects TRBV19 to TRBJ2-1, with 12 nucleotides matching TRBD2. The trim removed 4 bases at V and 3 bases at J, leaving 4 bases unmatched. CDR3 length equals 16 residues. Germline V gene lookup returns CDR1 LNHDA and CDR2 SQIVND (reference sequence). CDR3 in amino acids: CASSTLTSGSYNEQFF. The CDR3 DNA follows: TGTGCCAGTAGTACCCTGACTAGCGGGAGCTACAATGAGCAGTTCTTC.

V gene TRBV5-1 combines with J gene TRBJ2-1; 8 bases match TRBD2. In germline, CDR1 is SGHRS, CDR2 YFSETQ. This CDR3 spans 14 amino acids. J gave up 8 bases and V 3 bases, and 7 bases lay outside the gene matches. This CDR3 is CASSSGGLGYEQFF. In DNA form, the CDR3 reads TGCGCCAGCAGCTCCGGGGGACTAGGCTATGAGCAGTTCTTC.

The V and J genes are TRBV6-1 and TRBJ1-1; 11 nucleotides agree with TRBD1. CDR3 size: 17 residues. CDR1 and CDR2 from the germline V gene are MNHNS and SASEGT. The trim removed 4 bases at V and 1 base at J, leaving 8 bases unmatched. CDR3 sequence: CASSGRTGGAPNTEAFF. The DNA of the CDR3 is TGTGCCAGCAGTGGTCGGACAGGGGGCGCCCCGAACACTGAAGCTTTCTTT.

The chain has TRBV6-5 and TRBJ2-7, with a tentative D call TRBD2 (5 bases). Between the trimmed V and J ends, which lost 5 bases and 7 bases, there was a span of 15 bases. This CDR3 spans 13 amino acids. The germline gives CDR1 MNHEY, CDR2 SVGAGI. DNA for the CDR3: TGTGCCAGCAGTCGGGATTCAAGAGGGGAGCAGTACTTC. Translating it yields CASSRDSRGEQYF.

V usage is TRBV7-9 and J usage is TRBJ2-3; 9 bases fit TRBD2. This CDR3 is 15 amino acids long. Losses at the gene ends were 4 bases for V and 5 bases for J; bases not matched to a gene: 7. CDR1 and CDR2 from the germline V gene are SEHNR and FQNEAQ (reference sequence). CDR3 nucleotide sequence: TGTGCCAGCAGCTCCTTAGCGGGAGAAAGAGATACGCAGTATTTT. It translates to CASSSLAGERDTQYF.

The rearrangement links TRBV5-1 to TRBJ2-2, with a weak D call TRBD1 (7 bases). CDR1 is SGHRS, CDR2 YFSETQ, per germline. CDR3 length equals 16 residues. V lost 0 bases and J lost 6, with 15 bases in between. In DNA form, the CDR3 reads TGCGCCAGCAGCTTGGATGGAGGGGGCAGTGCCGGGGAGCTGTTTTTT. It specifies CASSLDGGGSAGELFF.

The V and J genes are TRBV6-6 and TRBJ1-3; 8 nucleotides line up with TRBD1. Germline CDR1 is MNHNY and CDR2 is SVGAGI (reference sequence). CDR3 size: 16 residues. J gave up 3 bases and V 1 base, and 5 bases lay outside the gene matches. In DNA form, the CDR3 reads TGTGCCAGCAGTTACTTGGCCGGGACAGGTGGAAACACCATATATTTT. Translating it yields CASSYLAGTGGNTIYF.

The chain's CDR3 is CASSGFGLVDEQYF. The CDR3 DNA sequence: TGTGCCAGCAGTGGGTTTGGACTAGTGGACGAGCAGTACTTC. V and J are TRBV6-1 and TRBJ2-7; 7 bases line up with TRBD2. Germline CDR1 MNHNS, CDR2 SASEGT. The CDR3 is 14 amino acids. V dropped 4 bases and J dropped 5; count of bases not matched to a gene: 8.

This sequence joins TRBV7-9 and TRBJ1-2; tentatively, D is TRBD1 (5 bases). Deletions cut 4 bases from V and 5 bases from J, with 11 bases between. Germline CDR1 reads SEHNR; CDR2 reads FQNEAQ (reference sequence). CDR3 size: 13 residues. The CDR3 reads CASSSTDSYGYTF. The CDR3 DNA reads TGTGCCAGCAGCTCCACCGACAGTTATGGCTACACCTTC.

A word on this clone: Other nucleotide sequences in the sample specify the same CDR3. V is TRBV6-5 and J is TRBJ2-2; D unclear. Germline CDR1 and CDR2: MNHEY and SVGAGI. Trimming left V 6 bases short and J 2 bases short, with 4 bases between. The CDR3 runs to 12 residues. Here the CDR3 reads CASRRNTGELFF. The CDR3 DNA sequence: TGTGCCAGCAGGCGTAACACCGGGGAGCTGTTTTTT.

The chain uses TRBV6-5 and TRBJ2-7; TRBD2 matches at 8 bases. V dropped 0 bases and J dropped 3; count of bases not matched to a gene: 4. The V gene's germline CDR1 is MNHEY and CDR2 SVGAGI. There are 15 residues in the CDR3. CDR3 DNA: TGTGCCAGCAGTTACTCAAGGACTAGCCTCTACGAGCAGTACTTC. Amino acid sequence: CASSYSRTSLYEQYF.

V gene TRBV7-6 combines with J gene TRBJ2-5, with D possibly matching TRBD1 (6 bases). Germline V lookup: CDR1 SGHVS, CDR2 FNYEAQ. CDR3 length equals 12 residues. V was clipped by 5 bases and J by 4 bases, with 8 bases between them. This CDR3 is CASSEGVETQYF. The CDR3 coding sequence is TGTGCCAGCAGCGAGGGGGTAGAGACCCAGTACTTC.